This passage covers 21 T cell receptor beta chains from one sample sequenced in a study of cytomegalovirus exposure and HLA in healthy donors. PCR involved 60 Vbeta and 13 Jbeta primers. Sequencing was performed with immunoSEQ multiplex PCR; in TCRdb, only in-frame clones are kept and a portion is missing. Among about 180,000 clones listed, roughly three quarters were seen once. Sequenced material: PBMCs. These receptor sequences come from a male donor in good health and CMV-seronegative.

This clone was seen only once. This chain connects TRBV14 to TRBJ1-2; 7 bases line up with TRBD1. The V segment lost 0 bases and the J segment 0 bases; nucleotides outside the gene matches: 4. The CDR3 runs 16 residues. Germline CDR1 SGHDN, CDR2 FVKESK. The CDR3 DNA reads TGTGCCAGCAGCCAAGAAGGGACAGATTCTAACTATGGCTACACCTTC. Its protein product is CASSQEGTDSNYGYTF.

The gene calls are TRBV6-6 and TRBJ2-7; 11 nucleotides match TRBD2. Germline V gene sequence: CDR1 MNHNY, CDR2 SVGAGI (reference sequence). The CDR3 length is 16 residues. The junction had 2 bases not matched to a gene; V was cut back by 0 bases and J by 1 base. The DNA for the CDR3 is TGTGCCAGCAGTTACTCGGGGACTAGCGGATCCTACGAGCAGTACTTC. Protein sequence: CASSYSGTSGSYEQYF.

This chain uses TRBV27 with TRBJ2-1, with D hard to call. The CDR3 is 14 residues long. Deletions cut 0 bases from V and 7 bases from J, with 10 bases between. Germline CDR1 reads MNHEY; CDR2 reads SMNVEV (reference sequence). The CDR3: CASSLSLEANEQFF. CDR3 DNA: TGTGCCAGCAGTTTATCCCTTGAGGCAAATGAGCAGTTCTTC.

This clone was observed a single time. The CDR3 is CASSVESGLTYEQYF. In nucleotides, the CDR3 is TGTGCCAGCAGCGTAGAAAGCGGGTTGACCTACGAGCAGTACTTC. The gene calls are TRBV9 and TRBJ2-7, with a tentative D call TRBD2 (6 bases). The CDR3 runs to 15 residues. CDR1 and CDR2 from the germline V gene are SGDLS and YYNGEE. Trimming removed 0 bases from V and 2 bases from J, with 12 bases in between.

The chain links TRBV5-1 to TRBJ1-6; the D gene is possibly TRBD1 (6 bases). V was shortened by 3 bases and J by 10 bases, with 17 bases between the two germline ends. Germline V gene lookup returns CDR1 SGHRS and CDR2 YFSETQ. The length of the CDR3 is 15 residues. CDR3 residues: CASSSGTSTQSPLHF. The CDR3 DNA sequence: TGCGCCAGCAGCTCGGGGACAAGTACCCAATCACCCCTCCACTTT.

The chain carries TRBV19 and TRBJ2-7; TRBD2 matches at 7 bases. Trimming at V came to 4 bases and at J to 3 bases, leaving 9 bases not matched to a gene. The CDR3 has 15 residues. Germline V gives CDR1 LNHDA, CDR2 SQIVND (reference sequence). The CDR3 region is CASSSLRREIYEQYF. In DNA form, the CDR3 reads TGTGCCAGTAGTAGTTTGCGGCGGGAGATCTACGAGCAGTACTTC.

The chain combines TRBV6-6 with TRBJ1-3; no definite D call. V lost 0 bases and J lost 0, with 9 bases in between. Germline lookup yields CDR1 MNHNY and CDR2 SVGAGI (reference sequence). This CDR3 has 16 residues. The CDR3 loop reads CASSYSMSFSGNTIYF. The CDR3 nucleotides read TGTGCCAGCAGTTACTCAATGTCTTTCTCTGGAAACACCATATATTTT.

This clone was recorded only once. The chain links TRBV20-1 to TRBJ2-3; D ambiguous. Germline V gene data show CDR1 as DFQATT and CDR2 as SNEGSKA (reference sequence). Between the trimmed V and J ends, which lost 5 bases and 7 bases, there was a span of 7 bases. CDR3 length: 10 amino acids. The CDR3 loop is CSALVNTQYF. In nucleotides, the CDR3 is TGCAGTGCTCTAGTAAATACGCAGTATTTT.

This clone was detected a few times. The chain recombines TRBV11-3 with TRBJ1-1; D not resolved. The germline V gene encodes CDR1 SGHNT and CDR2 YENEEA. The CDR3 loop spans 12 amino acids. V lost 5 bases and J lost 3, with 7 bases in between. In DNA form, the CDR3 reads TGTGCCAGCAGCGGGAGACACACTGAAGCTTTCTTT. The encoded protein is CASSGRHTEAFF.

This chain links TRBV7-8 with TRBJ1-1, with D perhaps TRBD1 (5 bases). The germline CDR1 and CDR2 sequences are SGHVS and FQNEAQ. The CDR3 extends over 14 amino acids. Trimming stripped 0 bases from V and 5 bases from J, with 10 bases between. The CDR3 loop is CASSLAGVRTEAFF. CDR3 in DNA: TGTGCCAGCAGCTTAGCAGGGGTTCGAACTGAAGCTTTCTTT.

Here the CDR3 reads CASSNLGGSWTDTQYF. The CDR3 nucleotides read TGTGCCAGCAGTAACCTTGGCGGGAGTTGGACAGATACGCAGTATTTT. V is TRBV28 and J is TRBJ2-3, with 7 bases that match TRBD2. CDR3 length equals 16 residues. V lost 5 bases to trimming and J lost 3 bases; unmatched junction nucleotides: 11. Germline values: CDR1 MDHEN, CDR2 SYDVKM.

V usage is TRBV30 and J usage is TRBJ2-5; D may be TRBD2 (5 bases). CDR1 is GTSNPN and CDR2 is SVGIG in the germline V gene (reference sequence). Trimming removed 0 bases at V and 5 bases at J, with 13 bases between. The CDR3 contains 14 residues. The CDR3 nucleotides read TGTGCCTGGAGTGTGAAAGCGGTGGCCGAGACCCAGTACTTC. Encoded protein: CAWSVKAVAETQYF.

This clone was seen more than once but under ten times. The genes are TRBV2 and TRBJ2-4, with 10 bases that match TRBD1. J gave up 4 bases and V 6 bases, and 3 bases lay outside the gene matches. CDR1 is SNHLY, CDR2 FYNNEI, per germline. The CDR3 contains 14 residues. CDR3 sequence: CASSGQGGKNIQYF. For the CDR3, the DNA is TGTGCCAGCAGCGGACAGGGGGGTAAAAACATTCAGTACTTC.

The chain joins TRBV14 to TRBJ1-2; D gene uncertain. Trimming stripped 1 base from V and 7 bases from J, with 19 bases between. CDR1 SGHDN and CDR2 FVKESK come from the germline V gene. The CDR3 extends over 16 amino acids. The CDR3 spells CASSQVLPTVRGGYTF. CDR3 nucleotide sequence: TGTGCCAGCAGCCAAGTTCTTCCCACGGTTCGTGGTGGCTACACCTTC.

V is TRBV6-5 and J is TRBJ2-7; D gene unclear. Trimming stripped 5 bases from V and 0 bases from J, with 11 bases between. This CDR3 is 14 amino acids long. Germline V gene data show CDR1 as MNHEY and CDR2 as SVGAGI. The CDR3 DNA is TGTGCCAGCAGTCCTCTGTCCCGCTCCTACGAGCAGTACTTC. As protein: CASSPLSRSYEQYF.

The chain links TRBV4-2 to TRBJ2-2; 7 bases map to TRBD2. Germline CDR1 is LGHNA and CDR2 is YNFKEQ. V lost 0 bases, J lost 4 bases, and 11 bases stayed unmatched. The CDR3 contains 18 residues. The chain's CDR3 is CASSQDQGGGRGTGELFF. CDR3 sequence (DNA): TGTGCCAGCAGCCAAGATCAGGGCGGGGGAAGGGGCACCGGGGAGCTGTTTTTT.

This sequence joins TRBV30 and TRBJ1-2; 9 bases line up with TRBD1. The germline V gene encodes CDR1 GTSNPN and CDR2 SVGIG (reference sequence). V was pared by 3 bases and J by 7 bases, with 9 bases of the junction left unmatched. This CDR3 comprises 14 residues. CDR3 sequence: CAWRLRDRVSGYTF. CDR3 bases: TGTGCCTGGAGGCTCCGGGACAGGGTATCTGGCTACACCTTC.

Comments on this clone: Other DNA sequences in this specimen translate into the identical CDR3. CDR3 residues: CASTLGGANTEAFF. The CDR3 DNA reads TGTGCCAGCACCCTGGGAGGAGCGAACACTGAAGCTTTCTTT. The chain carries TRBV6-1 and TRBJ1-1, with unresolved D. Trimming left V 7 bases short and J 1 base short, with 13 bases between. The CDR3 extends over 14 amino acids. CDR1 and CDR2 (germline): MNHNS, SASEGT.

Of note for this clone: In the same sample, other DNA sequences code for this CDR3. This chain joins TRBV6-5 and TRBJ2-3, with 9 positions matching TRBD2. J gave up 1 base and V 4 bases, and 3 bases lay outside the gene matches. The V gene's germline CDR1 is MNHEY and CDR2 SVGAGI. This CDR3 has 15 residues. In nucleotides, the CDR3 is TGTGCCAGCAGTTCGGCTAGCGGGGGCACAGATACGCAGTATTTT. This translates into CASSSASGGTDTQYF.

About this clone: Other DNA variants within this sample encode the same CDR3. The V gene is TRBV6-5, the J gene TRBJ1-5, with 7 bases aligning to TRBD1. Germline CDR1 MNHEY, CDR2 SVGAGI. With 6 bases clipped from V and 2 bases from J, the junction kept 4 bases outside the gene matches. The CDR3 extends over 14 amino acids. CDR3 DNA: TGTGCCAGCAGCCCCGGGACAGGCAATCAGCCCCAGCATTTT. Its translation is CASSPGTGNQPQHF.

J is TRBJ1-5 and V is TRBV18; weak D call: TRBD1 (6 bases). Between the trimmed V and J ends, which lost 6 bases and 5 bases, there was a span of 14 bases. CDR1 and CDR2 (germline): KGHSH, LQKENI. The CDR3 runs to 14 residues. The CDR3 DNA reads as TGTGCCAGCTCGAAGGGGGGGCAGGATCAGCCCCAGCATTTT. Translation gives CASSKGGQDQPQHF.